Following are 9 T cell receptor beta chains from one sample sequenced in a study of T cells in Graves' hyperthyroidism and ophthalmopathy. Amplification yielded TCR beta CDR3 regions, with RNA transcripts as the source. The HTBI primer set was used in a first-round RT-PCR of the TCR CDR3. MiXCR, run by TCRdb on the multiplex PCR reads, gives a single entry per CDR3 protein. This sample has about 510,000 distinct CDR3 sequences, with 46% found just once. The sequencing sample was made of peripheral blood or thyroid tissue (not recorded which). The receptors were sampled from an adult woman with Graves' disease, either hyperthyroidism or ophthalmopathy (not recorded which).

On this clonotype itself: This may arise from a read error, as a much more abundant clone is one base away. The CDR3 reads CASSYRGQGTNTGEPFF. The CDR3, as DNA: TGCGCCAGCAGCTATAGGGGACAGGGGACCAACACCGGGGAGCCGTTTTTT. The V gene is TRBV5-1, the J gene TRBJ2-2; 10 bases line up with TRBD1. The CDR3 is made up of 17 amino acids. Germline loops: CDR1 SGHRS, CDR2 YFSETQ. Filled out from reference TRBV5-1 and TRBJ2-2, the complete variable domain reads KAGVTQTPRYLIKTRGQQVTLSCSPISGHRSVSWYQQTPGQGLQFLFEYFSETQRNKGNFPGRFSGRQFSNSRSEMNVSTLELGDSALYLCASSYRGQGTNTGEPFFGEGSRLTVL.

For this clonotype: Since a much larger clone is just one base distant, this may be a read error. This chain connects TRBV7-8 to TRBJ1-2; no reliable D call. The CDR3 loop spans 13 amino acids. Per the germline V gene, CDR1 is SGHVS and CDR2 is FQNEAQ. V was clipped by 4 bases and J by 4 bases, with 10 bases between them. The CDR3 DNA follows: TGTGCCAGCAGCTCCAGGCCGACCTATGGCTACACCTTC. Protein product: CASSSRPTYGYTF.

The chain is built from TRBV29-1 and TRBJ1-1; D gene uncertain. The ends were cut back, 2 bases at V and 3 bases at J, with 25 bases in the middle. This CDR3 has 18 amino acids. CDR1 and CDR2 (germline): SQVTM, ANQGSEA. Written as DNA, the CDR3 is TGCAGCGTTGAAAGGTCGAGTCTGTGGGGAGGTACGGACACTGAAGCTTTCTTT. Its translation: CSVERSSLWGGTDTEAFF.

The V and J genes are TRBV7-6 and TRBJ2-7; D possibly corresponds to TRBD2 (6 bases). The V and J ends lost 5 bases and 2 bases respectively, with 10 bases between them. Germline lookup yields CDR1 SGHVS and CDR2 FNYEAQ. The CDR3 runs 13 residues. The CDR3 nucleotides are TGTGCCAGCAGCCATACTAGCACCTACGAGCAGTACTTC. Translated, it gives CASSHTSTYEQYF.

Many counts were recorded for this clonotype. The genes are TRBV19 and TRBJ1-1, with 7 bases matching TRBD1. The CDR3 contains 18 residues. CDR1 and CDR2 (germline): LNHDA, SQIVND (reference sequence). The J segment lost 0 bases and the V segment lost 5 bases, leaving 15 bases of the junction unmatched. The CDR3 sequence: CASSSEGAPILMNTEAFF. CDR3 nucleotide sequence: TGTGCCAGTAGTTCCGAGGGGGCTCCGATCCTTATGAACACTGAAGCTTTCTTT.

This clonotype was counted at least ten times. The genes are TRBV29-1 and TRBJ1-5; 10 nucleotides agree with TRBD1. Germline V gene data show CDR1 as SQVTM and CDR2 as ANQGSEA. Unmatched junction bases numbered 9, after V lost 6 bases and J lost 7 bases. This CDR3 is 14 amino acids long. The DNA for the CDR3 is TGCAGCGTGGGGACAGGGGCCGGGGGACAGCCCCAGCATTTT. Translated, it gives CSVGTGAGGQPQHF.

This clonotype came up many times. The gene calls are TRBV15 and TRBJ1-5, with 10 bases fitting TRBD1. Per germline, CDR1 LNHNV and CDR2 YYDKDF (reference sequence). Trimming cost V 5 bases and J 6 bases; bases outside gene matches: 7. The CDR3 is made up of 15 amino acids. The DNA of the CDR3 is TGTGCCACCAGCGCGGACAGGGGGGGGGGTCAGCCCCAGCATTTT. Its protein product is CATSADRGGGQPQHF.

This chain links TRBV19 with TRBJ1-1; D ambiguous. The V end was cut by 3 bases, the J end by 8 bases, with 10 bases between. Germline loops: CDR1 LNHDA, CDR2 SQIVND (reference sequence). This CDR3 comprises 12 residues. As DNA, the CDR3 is TGTGCCAGTAGTATCAAGGGTGTAGAAGCTTTCTTT. This encodes CASSIKGVEAFF. The whole variable domain, remainder taken from reference TRBV19 and TRBJ1-1, is DGGITQSPKYLFRKEGQNVTLSCEQNLNHDAMYWYRQDPGQGLRLIYYSQIVNDFQKGDIAEGYSVSREKKESFPLTVTSAQKNPTAFYLCASSIKGVEAFFGQGTRLTVV.

The chain uses TRBV7-6 and TRBJ2-7; D not resolved. CDR1 is SGHVS and CDR2 is FNYEAQ in the germline V gene. V gave up 1 base and J gave up 0 bases, with 13 bases separating them. The CDR3 consists of 16 residues. The CDR3 bases are TGTGCCAGCAGCTTAGAGGGTGAGAGTAACTCCTACGAGCAGTACTTC. This translates into CASSLEGESNSYEQYF.